The T cell receptor beta chain under discussion was sequenced for a study of shared clonotypes between healthy human individuals. Both subsets, CD45RA+ naive and CD45RA-negative memory, were split from the CD4+ cells. Per the germline V gene, CDR1 is SGDLS and CDR2 is YYNGEE. Trimming stripped 1 base from V and 9 bases from J, with 8 bases between. This CDR3 has 12 residues. Clones were sequenced by immunoSEQ multiplex PCR, and TCRdb holds only the in-frame ones, with some missing. The sample records millions of clones, more than 80% being singletons. Study-wide results and caveats: In general, naive subsets displayed greater estimated richness than memory subsets did.

This clone has a handful of counts. What it recognizes is unknown. The receptor comes from a man younger than 30 in good health. Some clones in this sample may be carry-over from other donors' samples. The chain couples TRBV9 to TRBJ2-1, with D unresolved. Sequenced input: naive CD4+ T cells from PBMCs. As for subset: CD45RA+ positively selected. DNA for the CDR3: TGTGCCAGCAGCGTACAGCAAGGTGAGCAGTTCTTC. Residues: CASSVQQGEQFF.